This T cell receptor beta chain was observed in a study of human T cells and chemical hapten exposure. Whole-study results and caveats: The immune response of these alopecia patients might not match healthy individuals'. The number of TCRs above 1 in 1000 frequency did not change after DPC sensitization.

As to time point: patch test 3, about 24 weeks after DPC sensitization. Stated treatment: therapeutic diphenylcyclopropenone sensitization with weekly scalp DPC. The study used a library that attached unique molecular identifiers to individual cDNA molecules. TCRdb fed the RACE reads into MiXCR, producing one record per CDR3 protein. The sample has 210,000 or so distinct CDR3 sequences, about 22% seen once. The CDR3 runs to 15 residues. The V gene end was trimmed by 4 bases and the J gene end by 8 bases; junction bases not matched to a gene: 14. Per the germline V gene, CDR1 is SQVTM and CDR2 is ANQGSEA. As for this clonotype: Antigen specificity is unknown.

The TCR was taken from a middle-aged woman with alopecia areata. Some clones in this sample may be carry-over from other donors' samples. Sequenced material: whole blood, taken in connection with sensitization to the hapten diphenylcyclopropenone (DPC). The chain has TRBV29-1 and TRBJ1-5; 7 bases fit TRBD1. CDR3 loop: CSVALGQRGGEPQHF. CDR3 DNA sequence: TGCAGCGTTGCCCTGGGACAGAGGGGAGGTGAGCCCCAGCATTTT.